What follows are 18 T cell receptor beta chains derived from one specimen sequenced in a study of blood T cells in healthy people across ages. The authors ran a second PCR of about 7 to 11 cycles using a sample-barcoded 5' primer and a J-beta primer mix. TCRdb called the 5' RACE reads again in MiXCR, with one record for every CDR3 protein. This sample has about 1,400,000 distinct CDR3 sequences, with roughly 45% found just once. The source material was blood. These receptors came from a woman aged 18-35 years in good health.

CDR3 protein: CSADPGQSFTDTQYF. For the CDR3, the DNA is TGCAGTGCCGACCCCGGCCAGTCGTTCACAGATACGCAGTATTTT. This rearrangement joins TRBV20-1 to TRBJ2-3; D gene ambiguous. Germline V gives CDR1 DFQATT, CDR2 SNEGSKA (reference sequence). V dropped 6 bases and J dropped 2 bases, with 18 bases sitting between them. CDR3 length: 15 amino acids.

This clonotype was observed a handful of times. J is TRBJ2-4 and V is TRBV5-6; a possible D gene is TRBD1 (7 bases). The tail of the sequence fits TRBJ2-7 better, so the J call may be wrong. The germline V gene encodes CDR1 SGHDT and CDR2 YYEEEE. The CDR3 sequence is 15 residues long. The CDR3 loop is CASSPETYRGGEQYF. DNA for the CDR3: TGTGCCAGCAGCCCGGAGACCTACAGGGGAGGCGAGCAGTACTTC.

The rearrangement links TRBV19 to TRBJ2-3; D assignment may be TRBD1 or TRBD2 (6 bases each). With 7 bases removed from V and 2 bases from J, the gap between germline ends came to 19 bases. The germline V gene encodes CDR1 LNHDA and CDR2 SQIVND (reference sequence). The length of the CDR3 is 16 residues. The DNA of the CDR3 is TGTGCCAGTACAAGAAGGGGGGTTCCGAACACAGATACGCAGTATTTT. As protein: CASTRRGVPNTDTQYF. The whole variable domain, remainder taken from reference TRBV19 and TRBJ2-3, is DGGITQSPKYLFRKEGQNVTLSCEQNLNHDAMYWYRQDPGQGLRLIYYSQIVNDFQKGDIAEGYSVSREKKESFPLTVTSAQKNPTAFYLCASTRRGVPNTDTQYFGPGTRLTVL.

This clonotype was detected only a few times. The chain is built from TRBV10-3 and TRBJ2-3; D not resolved. Trimming cost V 4 bases and J 1 base, with 9 bases left between them. The CDR3 contains 14 residues. Germline V gene data show CDR1 as ENHRY and CDR2 as SYGVKD. CDR3 amino acids: CAISGAGGTDTQYF. The CDR3 DNA reads TGTGCCATCAGTGGGGCAGGAGGCACAGATACGCAGTATTTT.

The chain couples TRBV5-5 to TRBJ2-5; TRBD1 matches 9 bases. V shed 4 bases and J 1 base; nucleotides not matched to a gene: 5. The CDR3 has 15 residues. The germline V gene has CDR1 SGHKS and CDR2 YYEKEE (reference sequence). The CDR3 nucleotides read TGTGCCAGCAGCGTACGGACAGGGGTCCAAGAGACCCAGTACTTC. Encoded protein: CASSVRTGVQETQYF.

The chain carries TRBV3-1 and TRBJ2-5; no reliable D call. Trimming took 1 base from V and 5 from J, leaving 14 bases between them. CDR3 length: 15 residues. Germline CDR1 LGHDT, CDR2 YNNKEL (reference sequence). The CDR3 region has the DNA TGTGCCAGCAGCCAAGGGCAGGTTGGTGCGGAGACCCAGTACTTC. It specifies CASSQGQVGAETQYF.

The J gene is TRBJ2-7, the V gene TRBV6-1; perhaps TRBD2 as D (6 bases). V was trimmed by 6 bases and J by 3 bases, leaving 27 bases between them. Germline loops: CDR1 MNHNS, CDR2 SASEGT. The CDR3 covers 18 residues. Here the CDR3 reads CASSPGTVSAFAGYEQYF. CDR3 sequence (DNA): TGTGCCAGCAGCCCCGGGACTGTCAGTGCGTTCGCCGGCTACGAGCAGTACTTC.

The gene calls are TRBV11-1 and TRBJ2-3; D is unresolved. The V gene's germline CDR1 is SGHAT and CDR2 FQDESV (reference sequence). The CDR3 extends over 14 amino acids. The V and J ends lost 5 bases and 5 bases respectively, with 14 bases between them. The CDR3 sequence is CASSPFRTRDTQYF. CDR3 in DNA: TGTGCCAGCAGCCCGTTCCGGACGAGAGATACGCAGTATTTT.

This clonotype has just a few counts. The gene calls are TRBV11-3 and TRBJ2-1; D not resolved. Germline V gives CDR1 SGHNT, CDR2 YENEEA. The CDR3 consists of 16 residues. The V end was cut by 4 bases, the J end by 5 bases, with 18 bases between. The CDR3 region is CASSSTALALDNEQFF. Written as DNA, the CDR3 is TGTGCCAGCAGCTCGACGGCCCTCGCCCTAGACAATGAGCAGTTCTTC. Drawing the rest from reference TRBV11-3 and TRBJ2-1, the complete variable domain is EAGVVQSPRYKIIEKKQPVAFWCNPISGHNTLYWYLQNLGQGPELLIRYENEEAVDDSQLPKDRFSAERLKGVDSTLKIQPAELGDSAVYLCASSSTALALDNEQFFGPGTRLTVL.

This sequence joins TRBV27 and TRBJ2-1, with 12 bases aligning to TRBD2. The trim removed 6 bases at V and 10 bases at J, leaving 16 bases unmatched. CDR3 length equals 17 residues. CDR1 and CDR2 (germline): MNHEY, SMNVEV (reference sequence). The chain's CDR3 is CASSRGLAGTSSNEQFF. The DNA for the CDR3 is TGTGCCAGCAGCAGAGGACTAGCGGGAACATCCTCTAACGAGCAGTTCTTC.

The J gene is TRBJ1-2, the V gene TRBV20-1; TRBD1 agrees at 7 bases. Trimming cost V 1 base and J 3 bases; bases outside gene matches: 5. Germline V lookup: CDR1 DFQATT, CDR2 SNEGSKA (reference sequence). CDR3 size: 14 residues. CDR3 sequence (DNA): TGCAGTGCTAGAGCCCCAGGGGGAGACTATGGCTACACCTTC. It is translated as CSARAPGGDYGYTF.

The J gene is TRBJ1-1, the V gene TRBV12-3 or TRBV12-4, with a weak D call TRBD1 (5 bases). CDR3 length equals 13 residues. Between the trimmed V and J ends, which lost 7 bases and 3 bases, there was a span of 12 bases. CDR3 loop: CASNWQGDTEAFF. The CDR3, as DNA: TGTGCCAGCAATTGGCAGGGTGACACTGAAGCTTTCTTT.

This clonotype was found a few times. The CDR3 here is CASSVGDGEQYF. The CDR3 DNA reads as TGTGCCAGCAGCGTAGGTGACGGCGAGCAGTACTTC. This chain connects TRBV9 to TRBJ2-5; D unclear. The DNA end is more similar to TRBJ2-7, so the J call may be wrong. Germline V gives CDR1 SGDLS, CDR2 YYNGEE. The CDR3 sequence is 12 residues long.

The chain carries TRBV20-1 and TRBJ2-5, with D possibly TRBD1 on 7 matching bases. The germline CDR1 and CDR2 sequences are DFQATT and SNEGSKA (reference sequence). Trimming removed 6 bases at V and 11 bases at J, with 25 bases between. This CDR3 has 14 residues. CDR3 DNA: TGCAGTGCCGATTGGCGGGACAGCTACAATGAGCAGTACTTC. Amino acids: CSADWRDSYNEQYF.

CDR3 sequence: CAIRALTGNTEAFF. CDR3 nucleotides: TGTGCCATCAGAGCCCTAACAGGGAACACTGAAGCTTTCTTT. The chain has TRBV10-3 and TRBJ1-1, with a tentative D call TRBD1 (5 bases). The V gene lost 6 bases and the J gene lost 1 base, with 12 bases spanning the gap. Germline-derived CDR1 and CDR2 are ENHRY and SYGVKD. CDR3 length: 14 residues.

This clonotype was detected many times. This chain links TRBV29-1 with TRBJ2-5; D remains ambiguous. Trimming removed 4 bases at V and 0 bases at J, with 12 bases between. This CDR3 has 14 residues. Germline lookup yields CDR1 SQVTM and CDR2 ANQGSEA. The CDR3 sequence is CSVVGLMYQETQYF. In DNA, the CDR3 is TGCAGCGTTGTAGGGCTGATGTACCAAGAGACCCAGTACTTC.

J is TRBJ2-1 and V is TRBV4-1, with TRBD2 identical over 8 bases. The J segment lost 7 bases and the V segment lost 2 bases, leaving 7 bases of the junction unmatched. The CDR3 runs to 15 residues. CDR1 and CDR2 (germline): MGHRA, YSYEKL. The CDR3 loop is CASSQIGLALNEQFF. DNA of the CDR3: TGCGCCAGCAGCCAAATAGGACTAGCCCTAAATGAGCAGTTCTTC.

This sequence joins TRBV9 and TRBJ2-1; 7 nucleotides match TRBD2. Germline CDR1 and CDR2: SGDLS and YYNGEE. The J segment lost 7 bases and the V segment lost 2 bases, leaving 9 bases of the junction unmatched. The CDR3 length is 15 residues. In nucleotides, the CDR3 is TGTGCCAGCAGCGTCGGGAGGCCGATGGTGAATGAGCAGTTCTTC. Translation gives CASSVGRPMVNEQFF.